This T cell receptor (beta chain) was captured by sequencing in a study of T-cell memory formation after mild COVID-19. Study information: Largely, TCR clusters stayed within a single donor. Study-wide results and limits: CD8+ contracting clones occupied EMRA, while CD4+ ones occupied mainly CM and EM. Cross-reactive memory seemingly joined, as some responding clones were found in pre-infection memory.

The CDR3 is made up of 16 amino acids. CDR1 SEHNR and CDR2 FQNEAQ come from the germline V gene (reference sequence). Trimming pared 1 base from V and 0 bases from J, leaving 13 bases between. From the 5' RACE reads, TCRdb called clonotypes with MiXCR, one entry per CDR3 protein. The repertoire holds approximately 65,000 distinct CDR3 sequences, with roughly a sixth as singletons. As to this clonotype: Its antigen is still unknown.

Input material: PBMCs or a T cell subset sorted from them (not recorded which). The genes are TRBV7-9 and TRBJ2-7; D is perhaps TRBD1 (6 bases). This receptor was taken from an adult woman who had mild COVID-19 (a few samples of this study predate the infection). Cell type and time point are not known. CDR3 nucleotide sequence: TGTGCCAGCAGCTTAGATCCAGGGGCCTACTCCTACGAGCAGTACTTC. Its translation: CASSLDPGAYSYEQYF.